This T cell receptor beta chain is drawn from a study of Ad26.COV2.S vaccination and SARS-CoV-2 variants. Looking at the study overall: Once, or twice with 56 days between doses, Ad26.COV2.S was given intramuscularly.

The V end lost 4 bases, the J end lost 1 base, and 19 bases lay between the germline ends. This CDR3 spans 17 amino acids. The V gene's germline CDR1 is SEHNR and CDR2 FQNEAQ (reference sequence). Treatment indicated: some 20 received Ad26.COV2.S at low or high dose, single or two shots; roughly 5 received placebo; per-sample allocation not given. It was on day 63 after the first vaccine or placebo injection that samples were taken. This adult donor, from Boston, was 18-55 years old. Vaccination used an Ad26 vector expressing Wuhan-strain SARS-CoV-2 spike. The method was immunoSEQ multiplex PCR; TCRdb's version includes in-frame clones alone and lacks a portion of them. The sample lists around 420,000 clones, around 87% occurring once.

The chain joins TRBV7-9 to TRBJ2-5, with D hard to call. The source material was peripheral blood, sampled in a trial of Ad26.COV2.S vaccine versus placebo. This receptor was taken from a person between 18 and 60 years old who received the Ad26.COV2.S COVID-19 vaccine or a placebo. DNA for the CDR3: TGTGCCAGCAGCTCATCCCCCCTCGTATCCTCCCAAGAGACCCAGTACTTC. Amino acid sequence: CASSSSPLVSSQETQYF.